The 14 T cell receptor beta chains below were found in one sample sequenced in a study of blood T cell repertoires in COVID-19. Clones were read by immunoSEQ multiplex PCR, and TCRdb kept only the in-frame ones, dropping some. The sample yields about 310,000 clones, about 85% seen once. Sequences were obtained from PBMCs or T cells enriched from blood (not recorded which). These receptors originate from a woman aged 25 to 39 who had been exposed to COVID-19.

The V and J genes are TRBV4-2 and TRBJ2-3; TRBD2 matches 8 bases. The V segment lost 0 bases and the J segment 2 bases; nucleotides outside the gene matches: 10. The CDR3 runs to 18 residues. Germline loops: CDR1 LGHNA, CDR2 YNFKEQ. This chain's CDR3 is CASSQDGLSAGDTDTQYF. Here the CDR3 DNA reads TGTGCCAGCAGCCAAGATGGGCTCTCAGCGGGAGACACAGATACGCAGTATTTT.

The gene calls are TRBV2 and TRBJ2-3, with 9 bases that match TRBD2. The CDR3 consists of 18 residues. Per germline, CDR1 SNHLY and CDR2 FYNNEI. V shed 0 bases and J 0 bases; nucleotides not matched to a gene: 7. The CDR3 DNA reads TGTGCCAGCAGTGAAGCTTTATTGCGGGAGGGGAGCACAGATACGCAGTATTTT. It codes for CASSEALLREGSTDTQYF.

This clone has more than one count but fewer than ten. The V call is TRBV9, the J call TRBJ2-7; TRBD1 aligns across 7 bases. CDR1 and CDR2 from the germline V gene are SGDLS and YYNGEE. V shed 0 bases and J 1 base; nucleotides not matched to a gene: 1. The CDR3 totals 14 residues. CDR3 DNA: TGTGCCAGCAGCGTAGAGGGACAGTCCTACGAGCAGTACTTC. Translation: CASSVEGQSYEQYF. The complete variable domain, with remaining parts taken from reference TRBV9 and TRBJ2-7, reads DSGVTQTPKHLITATGQRVTLRCSPRSGDLSVYWYQQSLDQGLQFLIQYYNGEERAKGNILERFSAQQFPDLHSELNLSSLELGDSALYFCASSVEGQSYEQYFGPGTRLTVT.

The J gene is TRBJ2-7, the V gene TRBV19; 7 bases align to TRBD1. Per germline, CDR1 LNHDA and CDR2 SQIVND (reference sequence). The CDR3 is 14 residues long. V shed 4 bases and J 3 bases; nucleotides not matched to a gene: 6. For the CDR3, the DNA is TGTGCCAGTAGTACCGAGGGGGCGTACTACGAGCAGTACTTC. Its protein is CASSTEGAYYEQYF.

The V and J genes are TRBV7-6 and TRBJ1-5; maybe TRBD1 (5 bases). The CDR3 has 15 residues. The germline gives CDR1 SGHVS, CDR2 FNYEAQ. V gave up 5 bases and J gave up 0 bases, with 11 bases separating them. CDR3 coding DNA: TGTGCCAGCAGCAGTGGGGCTTTTAGCAATCAGCCCCAGCATTTT. This translates into CASSSGAFSNQPQHF.

V is TRBV6-4 and J is TRBJ1-6; D gene ambiguous. In germline, CDR1 is MRHNA, CDR2 SNTAGT. The CDR3 covers 14 residues. The ends were cut back, 9 bases at V and 8 bases at J, with 17 bases in the middle. CDR3 nucleotide sequence: TGTGCCAGTGCGACGGAGGTAGGGTATTCACCCCTCCACTTT. Amino acids: CASATEVGYSPLHF.

The chain has TRBV4-1 and TRBJ1-3; the match to TRBD1 covers 10 bases. Germline V lookup: CDR1 MGHRA, CDR2 YSYEKL. The V and J ends lost 0 bases and 8 bases, in that order; junction bases with no gene match: 13. The CDR3 has 18 amino acids. As DNA, the CDR3 is TGCGCCAGCAGCCAAGAATGGACAGGGGGTATGGATTTAGACACCATATATTTT. Its protein is CASSQEWTGGMDLDTIYF.

The chain has TRBV6-2 or TRBV6-3 and TRBJ2-2; TRBD1 aligns across 7 bases. Germline CDR1 reads MNHEY; CDR2 reads SVGEGT. J gave up 2 bases and V 5 bases, and 8 bases lay outside the gene matches. CDR3 length: 16 residues. The CDR3 DNA sequence: TGTGCCAGCAGTGCATACAGGGGTCGTAACACCGGGGAGCTGTTTTTT. Translated: CASSAYRGRNTGELFF.

This clone occurred once. The chain uses TRBV11-2 and TRBJ1-2; 7 bases align to TRBD1. The CDR3 loop spans 15 amino acids. The germline V gene encodes CDR1 SGHAT and CDR2 FQNNGV. Germline trimming cut 5 bases from V and 6 bases from J; bases unmatched to any gene: 12. CDR3 amino acids: CASSPTRTGGNGYTF. In nucleotides, the CDR3 is TGTGCCAGCAGCCCTACCCGGACAGGAGGAAATGGCTACACCTTC. The full variable domain, with the rest looked up from reference TRBV11-2 and TRBJ1-2, is EAGVAQSPRYKIIEKRQSVAFWCNPISGHATLYWYQQILGQGPKLLIQFQNNGVVDDSQLPKDRFSAERLKGVDSTLKIQPAKLEDSAVYLCASSPTRTGGNGYTFGSGTRLTVV.

This clone was seen once. The gene calls are TRBV21-1 and TRBJ1-3; TRBD1 reflects the table's D call only, with no check against the DNA. TRBV21-1 is given as a pseudogene. The CDR3 consists of 16 residues. CDR3 DNA sequence: TGTGCCAGCAGCAAAGAGGCAGGGCCGGAAGGAAACACCATATATTTT. Residues: CASSKEAGPEGNTIYF.

The V and J genes are TRBV9 and TRBJ2-6, with D perhaps matching TRBD1 (5 bases). V was shortened by 2 bases and J by 0 bases, with 18 bases between the two germline ends. This CDR3 comprises 19 residues. The germline gives CDR1 SGDLS, CDR2 YYNGEE. This CDR3 reads CASSVSVRVVSSGANVLTF. CDR3 nucleotide sequence: TGTGCCAGCAGCGTTAGTGTCAGGGTGGTTTCCTCTGGGGCCAACGTCCTGACTTTC.

The chain has TRBV5-1 and TRBJ1-5, with a possible D match to TRBD1 (6 bases). Germline loops: CDR1 SGHRS, CDR2 YFSETQ. The CDR3 has 15 residues. Trimming removed 1 base from V and 4 bases from J, with 12 bases in between. CDR3 loop: CASSLLPGENQPQHF. DNA of the CDR3: TGCGCCAGCAGCTTGCTTCCAGGGGAAAATCAGCCCCAGCATTTT. The complete variable domain, with remaining parts taken from reference TRBV5-1 and TRBJ1-5, reads KAGVTQTPRYLIKTRGQQVTLSCSPISGHRSVSWYQQTPGQGLQFLFEYFSETQRNKGNFPGRFSGRQFSNSRSEMNVSTLELGDSALYLCASSLLPGENQPQHFGDGTRLSIL.

The chain is built from TRBV11-2 and TRBJ2-3, with TRBD2 identical over 7 bases. This CDR3 has 17 amino acids. Germline-derived CDR1 and CDR2 are SGHAT and FQNNGV. V gave up 2 bases and J gave up 2 bases; unmatched junction bases: 10. CDR3 sequence: CASSLRLSGALTDTQYF. CDR3 DNA: TGTGCCAGCAGCTTACGGTTAAGCGGGGCCCTCACAGATACGCAGTATTTT.

The rearrangement links TRBV30 to TRBJ1-2, with D perhaps matching TRBD1 (5 bases). Germline lookup yields CDR1 GTSNPN and CDR2 SVGIG (reference sequence). The V end lost 2 bases, the J end lost 6 bases, and 13 bases lay between the germline ends. This CDR3 comprises 13 residues. CDR3 DNA: TGTGCCTGGAGTATGGACATGGACAATGGCTACACCTTC. It is translated as CAWSMDMDNGYTF.